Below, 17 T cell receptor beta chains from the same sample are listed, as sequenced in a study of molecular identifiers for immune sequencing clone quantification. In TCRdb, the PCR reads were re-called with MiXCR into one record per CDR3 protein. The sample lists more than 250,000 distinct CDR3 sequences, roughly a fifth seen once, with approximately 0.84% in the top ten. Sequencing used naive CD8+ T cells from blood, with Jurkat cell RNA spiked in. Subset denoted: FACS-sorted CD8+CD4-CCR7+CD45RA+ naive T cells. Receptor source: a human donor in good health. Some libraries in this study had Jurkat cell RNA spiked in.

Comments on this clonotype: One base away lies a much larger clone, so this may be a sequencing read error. This CDR3 reads CASSVDKEPYEQYF. Written as DNA, the CDR3 is TGTGCCAGCAGCGTAGACAAGGAGCCCTACGAGCAGTACTTC. V usage is TRBV9 and J usage is TRBJ2-7; no clear D gene. Germline loops: CDR1 SGDLS, CDR2 YYNGEE. The CDR3 runs 14 residues. Trimming cost V 0 bases and J 2 bases, with 9 bases left between them.

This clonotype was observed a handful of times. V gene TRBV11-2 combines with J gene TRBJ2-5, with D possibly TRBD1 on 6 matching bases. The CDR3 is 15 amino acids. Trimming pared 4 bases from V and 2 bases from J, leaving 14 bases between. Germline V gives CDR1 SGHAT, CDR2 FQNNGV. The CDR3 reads CASSSPGQAQETQYF. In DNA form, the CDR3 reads TGTGCCAGCAGCTCTCCGGGACAAGCTCAAGAGACCCAGTACTTC.

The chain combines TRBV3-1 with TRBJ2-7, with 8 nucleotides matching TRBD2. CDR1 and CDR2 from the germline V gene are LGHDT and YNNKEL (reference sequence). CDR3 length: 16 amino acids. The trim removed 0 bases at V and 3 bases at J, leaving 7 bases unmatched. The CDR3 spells CASSQDLAGGLYEQYF. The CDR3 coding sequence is TGTGCCAGCAGCCAAGATCTGGCGGGGGGCCTCTACGAGCAGTACTTC.

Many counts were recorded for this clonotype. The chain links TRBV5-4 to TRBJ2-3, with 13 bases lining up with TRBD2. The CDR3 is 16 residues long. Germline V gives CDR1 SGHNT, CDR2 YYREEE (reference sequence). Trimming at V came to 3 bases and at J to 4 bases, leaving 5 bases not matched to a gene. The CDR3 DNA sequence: TGTGCCAGCAGCTCTCCGGGACTAGCGGGATCAGATACGCAGTATTTT. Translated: CASSSPGLAGSDTQYF.

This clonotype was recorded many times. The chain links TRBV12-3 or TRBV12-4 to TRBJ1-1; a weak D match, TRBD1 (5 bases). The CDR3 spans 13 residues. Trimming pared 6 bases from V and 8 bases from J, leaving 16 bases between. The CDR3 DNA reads TGTGCCAGCAGAGAGACAGTGATGTTAGAAGCTTTCTTT. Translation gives CASRETVMLEAFF.

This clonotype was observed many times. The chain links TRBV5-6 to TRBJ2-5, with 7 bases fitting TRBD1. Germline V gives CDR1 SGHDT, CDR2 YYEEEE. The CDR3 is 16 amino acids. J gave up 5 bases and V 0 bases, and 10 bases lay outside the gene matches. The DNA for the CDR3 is TGTGCCAGCAGCTTGGCCCTACAGGGGCGGTGGGAGACCCAGTACTTC. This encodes CASSLALQGRWETQYF.

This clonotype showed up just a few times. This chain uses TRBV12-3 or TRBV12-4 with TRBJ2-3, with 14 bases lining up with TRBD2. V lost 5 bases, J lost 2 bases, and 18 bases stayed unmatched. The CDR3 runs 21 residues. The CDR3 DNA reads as TGTGCCAGCAGTGGACTAGCGGGGGGCCTCACAAGGTTATCGGTCACAGATACGCAGTATTTT. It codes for CASSGLAGGLTRLSVTDTQYF.

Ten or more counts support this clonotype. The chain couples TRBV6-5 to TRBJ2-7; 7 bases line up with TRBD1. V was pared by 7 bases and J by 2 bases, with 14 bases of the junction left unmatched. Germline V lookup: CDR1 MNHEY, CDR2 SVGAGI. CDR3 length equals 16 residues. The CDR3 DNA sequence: TGTGCCAGCATCCAACGAGAGGGGGCCTATGCCTACGAGCAGTACTTC. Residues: CASIQREGAYAYEQYF.

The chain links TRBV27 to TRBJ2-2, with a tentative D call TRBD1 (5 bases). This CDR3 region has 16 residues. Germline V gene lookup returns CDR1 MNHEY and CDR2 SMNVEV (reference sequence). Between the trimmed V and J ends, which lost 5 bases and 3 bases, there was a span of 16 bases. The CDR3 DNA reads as TGTGCCAGCAGTGCCCTCTCCCCCAGGGACACCGGGGAGCTGTTTTTT. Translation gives CASSALSPRDTGELFF.

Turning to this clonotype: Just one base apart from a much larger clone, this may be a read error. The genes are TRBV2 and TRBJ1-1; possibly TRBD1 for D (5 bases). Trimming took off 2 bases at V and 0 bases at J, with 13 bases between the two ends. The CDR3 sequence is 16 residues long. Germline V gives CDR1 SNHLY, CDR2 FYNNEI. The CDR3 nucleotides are TGTGCCAGCAGTGAACCGGTAGGGGAAATGAACACTGAAGCTTTCTTT. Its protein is CASSEPVGEMNTEAFF.

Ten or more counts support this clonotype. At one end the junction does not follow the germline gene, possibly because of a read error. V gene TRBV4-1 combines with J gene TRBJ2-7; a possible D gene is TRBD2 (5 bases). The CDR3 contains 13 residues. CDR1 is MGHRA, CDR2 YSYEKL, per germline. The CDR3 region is CASSQEGGYEQYF. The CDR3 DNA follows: TGTGCCAGCAGCCAAGAGGGCGGCTACGAGCAGTACTTC.

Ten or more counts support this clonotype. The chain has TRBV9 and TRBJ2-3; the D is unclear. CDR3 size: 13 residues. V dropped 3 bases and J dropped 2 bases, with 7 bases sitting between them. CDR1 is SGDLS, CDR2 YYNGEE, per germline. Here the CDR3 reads CASSAYYTDTQYF. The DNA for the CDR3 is TGTGCCAGCAGCGCCTACTACACAGATACGCAGTATTTT.

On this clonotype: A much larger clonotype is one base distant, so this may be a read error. The CDR3 protein is CTSSLAGGPNTQYF. In DNA, the CDR3 is TGTACCAGCAGCTTAGCGGGGGGGCCAAATACGCAGTATTTT. The J gene is TRBJ2-3, the V gene TRBV13, with 11 bases that match TRBD2. The germline CDR1 and CDR2 sequences are PRHDT and FYEKMQ (reference sequence). This CDR3 has 14 amino acids.

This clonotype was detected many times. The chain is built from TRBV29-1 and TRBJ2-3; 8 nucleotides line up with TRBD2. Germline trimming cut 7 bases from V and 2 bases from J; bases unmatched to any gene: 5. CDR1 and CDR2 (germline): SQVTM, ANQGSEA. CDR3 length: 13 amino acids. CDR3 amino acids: CSAVAGNTDTQYF. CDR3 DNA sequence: TGCAGCGCAGTAGCGGGGAACACAGATACGCAGTATTTT.

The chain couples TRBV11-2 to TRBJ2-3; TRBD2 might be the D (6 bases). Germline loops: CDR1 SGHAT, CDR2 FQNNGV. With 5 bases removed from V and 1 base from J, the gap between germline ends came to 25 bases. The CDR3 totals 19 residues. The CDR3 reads CASSPLSPLLIAGTDTQYF. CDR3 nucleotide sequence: TGTGCCAGCAGCCCGCTTTCCCCCTTGCTAATAGCGGGCACAGATACGCAGTATTTT.

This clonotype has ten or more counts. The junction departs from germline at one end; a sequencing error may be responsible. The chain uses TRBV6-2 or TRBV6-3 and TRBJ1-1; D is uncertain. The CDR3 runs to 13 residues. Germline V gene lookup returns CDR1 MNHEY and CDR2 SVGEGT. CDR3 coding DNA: TGTGCCAGCAGTCACTCCCTGAACACTGAAGCTTTCTTT. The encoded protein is CASSHSLNTEAFF.

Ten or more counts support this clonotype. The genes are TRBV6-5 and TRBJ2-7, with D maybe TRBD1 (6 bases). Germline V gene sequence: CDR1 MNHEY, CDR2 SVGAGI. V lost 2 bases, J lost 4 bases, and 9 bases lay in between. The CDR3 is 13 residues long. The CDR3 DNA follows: TGTGCCAGCAGTTACGGGACACTATACGAGCAGTACTTC. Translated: CASSYGTLYEQYF.